In this sample, the clone carrying this T cell receptor (beta chain) turned up a few times. This sample is drawn from a study of T cell responses to AZD1222 COVID-19 vaccine. V shed 5 bases, J shed 3 bases, and the junction held 5 bases outside the gene matches. Germline V gives CDR1 SGHAT, CDR2 FQNNGV. CDR3 length: 15 amino acids. Using immunoSEQ multiplex PCR, the repertoire was profiled, and TCRdb retains in-frame clones only, with some absent. The repertoire holds approximately 170,000 clones, with more than 90% as singletons. The rearrangement links TRBV11-2 to TRBJ2-3, with 10 bases fitting TRBD2. The sequence was obtained from an adult in good health. The material sequenced was peripheral blood, taken on day 0 of AZD1222 vaccination. The CDR3 nucleotides are TGTGCCAGCAGCCCCGAGCGGGGGGGAACAGATACGCAGTATTTT. This sequence encodes CASSPERGGTDTQYF.